This T cell receptor (beta chain) was recovered during a study of tumor-infiltrating lymphocytes in primary liver carcinoma (dated by TCRdb to about 2017). Some background on the complete study: Between late 2015 and March 2016, a handful of patients in China with histopathologically diagnosed primary liver carcinoma had surgical resection. The tumors of the five patients were staged as T1-T3 N0M0, with maximum diameters ranging from roughly 4.2 to 10 cm. High reproducibility was observed for the technical replicate repertoires, with mean shared-clone rates about 0.92 and correlation coefficients above 0.95. TCRbeta repertoire sequencing, expression microarrays and whole-exome sequencing were combined in the study across five regions of each liver tumor, with adjacent normal tissue and blood also included. The five patients, three men and two women aged 30 to 69 years, had hepatocellular carcinoma (four) or combined HCC and intrahepatic cholangiocarcinoma (one). Samples yielded roughly 3.5 to 7.13 million productive TCRbeta reads; read depth did not differ significantly between tissue types. A total of 35 or so specimens from 5 patients went through TCRbeta repertoire sequencing, namely 25 tumor regions, 5 adjacent noncancerous liver tissues and 5 peripheral blood samples. What the authors observed across the whole study: Bulk unsorted samples precluded comparing CD4+ and CD8+ T cell repertoires. Because sequencing covered only the TCR beta chain and unpaired alpha chains were not captured, true repertoire diversity is likely underestimated. Repertoire overlap was found to be higher between tumor regions (mean approximately 35%) than between tumor-adjacent (17%) or tumor-blood (14%) pairs, consistent with antigen-driven expansion. With just 4 or 5 patients in the study, the authors point out that the findings should be validated in a larger study. A significantly larger repertoire fraction was made up by the top 250 clones in tumors than in blood (p = 0.039).

TRIzol reagent was used to extract blood RNA from unsorted whole blood, while the DNeasy Blood & Tissue kit provided the germline DNA. At the time of sampling, the patients were treatment-naive and had chronic HBV infection. Before surgery, 3 to 4.5 milliliters of peripheral blood were collected into K2EDTA tubes. The CDR3, cysteine through phenylalanine, is 15 amino acids long. Just the 45-base CDR3 DNA is kept, in frame starting at base 1. Starting from 500 to 650 ng total RNA, TCRbeta-specific cDNA was produced by reverse transcription with a constant-region primer and ProtoScript II reverse transcriptase. The TCRbeta libraries were prepared through three rounds of nested multiplex PCR following a slightly modified ARM-PCR procedure. Each of the first two PCR rounds ran for about 9 cycles and used multiplex TRBV1-TRBV30 forward primers together with a Cbeta reverse primer. Sample barcodes and Illumina adapters were attached in a final 25-cycle PCR using Deep VentR polymerase. Before sequencing, amplicons of 200-500 bp were purified from gel using a QIAquick gel extraction kit. An Illumina HiSeq 2500 was used to sequence the TCRbeta amplicons with 250-bp paired-end reads. In the original analysis: Trimmomatic v0.33 was used to quality-trim the reads, and FLASH v1.2.11 was used to merge paired reads so that full CDR3 sequences could be recovered. V, D and J germline segments were assigned to the rearranged TCRbeta sequences using MiGEC v1.2.1b. VDJtools v1.0.0 computed clonotype statistics and Shannon-Wiener diversity indices. To cut down on sampling bias, every analysis after diversity analysis relied on just the 250 most abundant clonotypes from each sample. The public reads were run again by TCRdb, first through fastp at Q25 and then through MiXCR, and only productive beta chains were kept. Duplicate CDR3 protein sequences are folded into a single record with the most common DNA and genes. The V and J calls, along with clone size, are taken from TCRdb and not from the paper's own processing. This sample is represented by about 310,000 distinct CDR3 sequences; 65% of them were singletons. Of the sample, about 8.4% is held by the ten largest clones.

Comments on this clonotype: The clone's antigen remains unknown. The junction and the germline gene differ at one end; a read error may be behind it.

The receptor was derived from a man aged 40-49 years with primary liver carcinoma and hepatitis B virus infection. The receptor chain draws on TRBV12-3 or TRBV12-4 and TRBJ1-5; possibly the D gene is TRBD1, per 5 matching bases. Source material: peripheral blood. CDR3 reads: CACSLWGGSNQPRHF. The DNA sequence is TGTGCCTGCAGTTTATGGGGGGGATCCAATCAGCCCCGGCATTTT.